This is a list of T cell receptor beta chains from one sample in a study of vaccination and CD4 T cells after COVID-19. MiXCR, run by TCRdb on the PCR reads, gives a single entry per CDR3 protein. The sample lists about 21,000 distinct CDR3 sequences, under 60% occurring once. Sequenced material: CD4+ T cells from blood, taken before SARS-CoV-2 vaccination. The origin of the receptors is a human donor who had recovered from COVID-19. Each CDR3 is given with its conserved first and last residue. Each record gives: J gene, clone size, D gene, V gene, CDR3 DNA, CDR3 protein. The D gene is left open where the match is weak. Expanded clones are given a class, and other clones once, few, many or no size at all.

j_gene: TRBJ2-1; abundance: .; d_gene: TRBD2; v_gene: TRBV19; CDR3nt: TGTGCCAGTAGTATACGCGGGAGCGGGAGTGAGCAGTTCTTC; CDR3aa: CASSIRGSGSEQFF
j_gene: TRBJ2-5; abundance: few; d_gene: .; v_gene: TRBV20-1; CDR3nt: TGCAGTGCTAGAGATCGGGTTAGCACAGAGACCCAGTACTTC; CDR3aa: CSARDRVSTETQYF
j_gene: TRBJ1-1; abundance: few; d_gene: TRBD1; v_gene: TRBV20-1; CDR3nt: TGCAGTGCTCGTACAGGGGGCACTGAAGCTTTCTTT; CDR3aa: CSARTGGTEAFF
j_gene: TRBJ2-2; abundance: few; d_gene: .; v_gene: TRBV15; CDR3nt: TGTGCCACCAGCAGAGGGACAGACACCGGGGAGCTGTTTTTT; CDR3aa: CATSRGTDTGELFF
j_gene: TRBJ2-1; abundance: .; d_gene: TRBD2; v_gene: TRBV5-8; CDR3nt: TGTGCCAGCAGCCGTCGGGCGGCTAGCGGCTACAATGAGCAGTTCTTC; CDR3aa: CASSRRAASGYNEQFF
j_gene: TRBJ2-7; abundance: .; d_gene: TRBD2; v_gene: TRBV19; CDR3nt: TGTGCCAGTAGCGTTAGCGGGAGTACCTCCTACGAGCAGTACTTC; CDR3aa: CASSVSGSTSYEQYF
j_gene: TRBJ2-5; abundance: .; d_gene: .; v_gene: TRBV20-1; CDR3nt: TGCAGTGCTAGAGATCTGGAGACCCAGTACTTC; CDR3aa: CSARDLETQYF
j_gene: TRBJ1-6; abundance: few; d_gene: .; v_gene: TRBV20-1; CDR3nt: TGCAGTGCAACCAATTCTCGCCAGGGCAATTCACCCCTCCACTTT; CDR3aa: CSATNSRQGNSPLHF
j_gene: TRBJ1-2; abundance: once; d_gene: .; v_gene: TRBV7-3; CDR3nt: TGTGCCAGCAGCTTAACTGGAGAATATGGCAACACCTTC; CDR3aa: CASSLTGEYGNTF
j_gene: TRBJ2-3; abundance: .; d_gene: .; v_gene: TRBV6-1; CDR3nt: TGTGCCAGCAGTGTGCTAGCGCCCAGCACGGATACGCAGTATTTT; CDR3aa: CASSVLAPSTDTQYF
j_gene: TRBJ1-4; abundance: few; d_gene: .; v_gene: TRBV28; CDR3nt: TGTGCCAGCAGAACATTAGTCAGGGAAAAACTGTTTTTT; CDR3aa: CASRTLVREKLFF
j_gene: TRBJ2-3; abundance: few; d_gene: TRBD2; v_gene: TRBV29-1; CDR3nt: TGCAGCGTTGGGACTAGCGGGAGGGCAGATACGCAGTATTTT; CDR3aa: CSVGTSGRADTQYF
j_gene: TRBJ2-7; abundance: .; d_gene: TRBD1; v_gene: TRBV20-1; CDR3nt: TGCAGTGGTGGAGGACAGGGCTATTCCTACGAGCAGTACTTC; CDR3aa: CSGGGQGYSYEQYF
j_gene: TRBJ1-5; abundance: few; d_gene: .; v_gene: TRBV15; CDR3nt: TGTGCCACCAGCAGAGTAGGGAGCAATCAGCCCCAGCATTTT; CDR3aa: CATSRVGSNQPQHF
j_gene: TRBJ2-3; abundance: .; d_gene: .; v_gene: TRBV7-2; CDR3nt: TGTGCCAGCAGCTTAGGCTTCGGAGATACGCAGTATTTT; CDR3aa: CASSLGFGDTQYF
j_gene: TRBJ1-5; abundance: few; d_gene: TRBD1; v_gene: TRBV7-6; CDR3nt: TGTGCCAGCAGCTTAGCGCCCCAGGGGGCTGGCAATCAGCCCCAGCATTTT; CDR3aa: CASSLAPQGAGNQPQHF
j_gene: TRBJ1-6; abundance: .; d_gene: .; v_gene: TRBV28; CDR3nt: TGTGCCAGCAGCCGAGACGGGAGGAATTCACCCCTCCACTTT; CDR3aa: CASSRDGRNSPLHF
j_gene: TRBJ1-5; abundance: .; d_gene: .; v_gene: TRBV2; CDR3nt: TGTGCCAGCAGTGAGGCGAGTCAGCCCCAGCATTTT; CDR3aa: CASSEASQPQHF
j_gene: TRBJ1-4; abundance: few; d_gene: .; v_gene: TRBV19; CDR3nt: TGTGCCAGTAGTATGGGGAGCACTAATGAAAAACTGTTTTTT; CDR3aa: CASSMGSTNEKLFF
j_gene: TRBJ1-5; abundance: .; d_gene: .; v_gene: TRBV2; CDR3nt: TGTGCCAGCACCCGGACAGCAAATAGCAATCAGCCCCAGCATTTT; CDR3aa: CASTRTANSNQPQHF
j_gene: TRBJ1-1; abundance: few; d_gene: .; v_gene: TRBV27; CDR3nt: TGTGCCAGCAGTTTCGGTCGGACGGACACTGAAGCTTTCTTT; CDR3aa: CASSFGRTDTEAFF
j_gene: TRBJ2-1; abundance: .; d_gene: TRBD2; v_gene: TRBV28; CDR3nt: TGTGCCAGCAGACGGGAGGAAGTTGAGCAGTTCTTC; CDR3aa: CASRREEVEQFF
j_gene: TRBJ2-1; abundance: .; d_gene: .; v_gene: TRBV27; CDR3nt: TGTGCCAGCAGTCGCTGGGGCGGGTTGAATGAGCAGCTCTTC; CDR3aa: CASSRWGGLNEQLF
j_gene: TRBJ1-1; abundance: .; d_gene: .; v_gene: TRBV15; CDR3nt: TGTGCCACCAGCAGAGATGAAAGGGCTGAAGCTTTCTTT; CDR3aa: CATSRDERAEAFF
j_gene: TRBJ2-1; abundance: .; d_gene: TRBD2; v_gene: TRBV20-1; CDR3nt: TGCAGTGCTACCCTAGCGGGACCTAGCTCCTACAATGAGCAGTTCTTC; CDR3aa: CSATLAGPSSYNEQFF
j_gene: TRBJ2-2; abundance: .; d_gene: TRBD2; v_gene: TRBV19; CDR3nt: TGTGCCAGTACTAGAGCACTAGCGGGAGGTACTGGGGAGCTGTTTTTT; CDR3aa: CASTRALAGGTGELFF
j_gene: TRBJ2-1; abundance: .; d_gene: .; v_gene: TRBV20-1; CDR3nt: TGCAGTGCTCCTCTTAGGTCTGGGAACAATGAGCAGTTCTTC; CDR3aa: CSAPLRSGNNEQFF
j_gene: TRBJ2-2; abundance: once; d_gene: TRBD2; v_gene: TRBV12-3/TRBV12-4; CDR3nt: TGTGCCAGCAGTTTAGCCCCGGGACTAGCGGGAGTCGGGGAGCTGTTTTTT; CDR3aa: CASSLAPGLAGVGELFF
j_gene: TRBJ2-7; abundance: .; d_gene: .; v_gene: TRBV28; CDR3nt: TGTGCCAGCAGTTTACCCGCTGGCTCCTACGAGCAGTACTTC; CDR3aa: CASSLPAGSYEQYF
j_gene: TRBJ1-1; abundance: few; d_gene: .; v_gene: TRBV28; CDR3nt: TGTGCCAGCACCCCTTTGGGATCCGTGAACACTGAAGCTTTCTTT; CDR3aa: CASTPLGSVNTEAFF
j_gene: TRBJ1-5; abundance: .; d_gene: .; v_gene: TRBV7-2; CDR3nt: TGTGCCAGCAGCCCCGGAGGAAAAAGCAATCAGCCCCAGCATTTT; CDR3aa: CASSPGGKSNQPQHF
j_gene: TRBJ2-3; abundance: .; d_gene: TRBD1; v_gene: TRBV7-6; CDR3nt: TGTGCCAGCAGCGCACAGGGGACAGATACGCAGTATTTT; CDR3aa: CASSAQGTDTQYF
j_gene: TRBJ2-5; abundance: few; d_gene: TRBD2; v_gene: TRBV2; CDR3nt: TGTGCCAGCAAGGGACTAGCGGGAATAATCGGAGAGACCCAGTACTTC; CDR3aa: CASKGLAGIIGETQYF